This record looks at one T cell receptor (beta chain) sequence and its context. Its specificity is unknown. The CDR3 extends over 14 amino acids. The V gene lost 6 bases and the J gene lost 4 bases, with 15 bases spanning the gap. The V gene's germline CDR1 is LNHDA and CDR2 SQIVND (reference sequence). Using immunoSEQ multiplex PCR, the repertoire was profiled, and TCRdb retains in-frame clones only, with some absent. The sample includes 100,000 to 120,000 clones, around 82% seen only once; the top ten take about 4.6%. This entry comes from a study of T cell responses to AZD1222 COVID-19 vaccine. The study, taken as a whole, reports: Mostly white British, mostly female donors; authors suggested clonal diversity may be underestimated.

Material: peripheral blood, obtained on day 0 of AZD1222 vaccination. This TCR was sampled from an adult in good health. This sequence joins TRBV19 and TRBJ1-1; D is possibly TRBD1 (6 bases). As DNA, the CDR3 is TGTGCCAGTAGGAGCACAGGGTTGAGCACTGAAGCTTTCTTT. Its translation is CASRSTGLSTEAFF.